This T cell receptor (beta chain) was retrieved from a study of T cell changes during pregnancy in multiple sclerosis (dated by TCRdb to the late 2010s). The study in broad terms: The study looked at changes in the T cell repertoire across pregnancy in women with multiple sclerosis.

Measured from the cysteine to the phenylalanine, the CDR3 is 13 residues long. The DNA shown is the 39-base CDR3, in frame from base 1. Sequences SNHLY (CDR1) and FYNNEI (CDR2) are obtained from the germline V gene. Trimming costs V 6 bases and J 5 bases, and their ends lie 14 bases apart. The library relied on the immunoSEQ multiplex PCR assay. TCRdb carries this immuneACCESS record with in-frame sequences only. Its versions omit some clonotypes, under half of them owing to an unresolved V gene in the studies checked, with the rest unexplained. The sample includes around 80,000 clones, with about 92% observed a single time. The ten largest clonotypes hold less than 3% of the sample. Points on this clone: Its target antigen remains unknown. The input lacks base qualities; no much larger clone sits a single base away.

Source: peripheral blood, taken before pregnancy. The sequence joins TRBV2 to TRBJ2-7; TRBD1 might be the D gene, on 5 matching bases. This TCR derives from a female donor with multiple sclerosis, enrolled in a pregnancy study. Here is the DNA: TGTGCCAGCAGCGCGGACACGAACGACGAGCAGTACTTC. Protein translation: CASSADTNDEQYF.